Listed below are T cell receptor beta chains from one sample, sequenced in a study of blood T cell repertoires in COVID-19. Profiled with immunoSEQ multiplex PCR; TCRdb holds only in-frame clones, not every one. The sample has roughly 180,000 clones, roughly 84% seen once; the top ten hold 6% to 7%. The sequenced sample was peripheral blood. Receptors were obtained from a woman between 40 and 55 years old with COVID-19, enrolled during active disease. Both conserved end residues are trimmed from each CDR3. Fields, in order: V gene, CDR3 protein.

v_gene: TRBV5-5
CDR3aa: ASSTGQTNSPLH

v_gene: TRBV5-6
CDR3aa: ASSLRGYQETQY

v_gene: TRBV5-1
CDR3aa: ASSLTGWDNSPLH

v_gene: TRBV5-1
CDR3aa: ASSLEPTDQPQH

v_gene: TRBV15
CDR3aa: ATSREKRLSSPLH

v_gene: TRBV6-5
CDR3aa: ASSPGLLGRDTQY

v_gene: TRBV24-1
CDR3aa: ATSDPLAGATGELF

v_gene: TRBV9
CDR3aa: ASSSSGRANYNEQF

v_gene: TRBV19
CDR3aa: ASSGPGTGYTEAF

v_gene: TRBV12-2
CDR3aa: ADQTGTSGTYEQY

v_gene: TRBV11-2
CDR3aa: ASSPRLAGAGELF

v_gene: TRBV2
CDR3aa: ASSEWTGENQPQH

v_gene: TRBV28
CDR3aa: ASRTAGTDYGYT

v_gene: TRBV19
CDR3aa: ASSMGPSYEQY

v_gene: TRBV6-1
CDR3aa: ASSEALSQVQGEKLF

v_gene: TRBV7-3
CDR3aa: ASSLLGGTGELF

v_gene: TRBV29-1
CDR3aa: SVGEGGFMNTEAF

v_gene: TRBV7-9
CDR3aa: ASSLQDTNYGYT

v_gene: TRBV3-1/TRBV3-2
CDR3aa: ASSQAGQGYGSPLH

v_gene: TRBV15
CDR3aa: ATSSRQDYSGNTIY

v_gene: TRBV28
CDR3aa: ASSTRLAGEAYNEQF

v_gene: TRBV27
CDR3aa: ASSSYSGSVNTIY

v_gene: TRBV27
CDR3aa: ASGAHSKNTEAF

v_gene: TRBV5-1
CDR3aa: ASSQLRTGGGNYGYT

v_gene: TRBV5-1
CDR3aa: ASTISGRGYNEQF

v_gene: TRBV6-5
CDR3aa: ASSYEAANEKLF

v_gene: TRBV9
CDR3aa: ASSVAIGQNTGELF

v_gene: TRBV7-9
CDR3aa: ASSLGDSRGTEAF

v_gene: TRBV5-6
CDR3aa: ASSLVRTTGGANWEQY

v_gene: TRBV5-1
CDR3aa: ASSLEGAGGNTIY

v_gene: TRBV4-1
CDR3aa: ASRETAGNTIY

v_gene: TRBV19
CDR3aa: ASSIYQAGTGELF

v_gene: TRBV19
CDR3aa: ASSTRELGNTEAF

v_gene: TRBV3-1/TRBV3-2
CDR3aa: ASSHLGRESPLH

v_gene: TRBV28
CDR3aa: ASKALGLEAF

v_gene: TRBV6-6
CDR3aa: ASRPPGQGATEAF

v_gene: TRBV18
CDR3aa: ASSPPDRPNYGYT

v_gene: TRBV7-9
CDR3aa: ASSQRQVEAF

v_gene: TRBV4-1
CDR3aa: ASSQARESPYNEQF

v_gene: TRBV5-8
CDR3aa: ASSSPLAYEQY

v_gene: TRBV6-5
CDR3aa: ASRRQGARNQPQH

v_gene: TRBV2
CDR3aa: ASRTEIAGSTYEQY

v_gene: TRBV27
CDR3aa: ASSFRETQY

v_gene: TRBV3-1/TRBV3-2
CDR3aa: ASSQVTELANYGYT

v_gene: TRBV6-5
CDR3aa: ASRTGTDLGNTIY

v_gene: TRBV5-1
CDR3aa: ASSLNPLQGAKYGYT

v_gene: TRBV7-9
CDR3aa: ASSLDKDGYT

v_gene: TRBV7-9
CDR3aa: ASSFWGQGETQY

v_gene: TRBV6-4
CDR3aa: ASSEQGGNSPLH

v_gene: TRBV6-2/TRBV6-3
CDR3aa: ASSYTSGRASVGTVSQY

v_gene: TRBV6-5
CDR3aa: AIRQGTNSPLH

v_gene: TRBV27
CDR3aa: ASSFGSGLGNEQF

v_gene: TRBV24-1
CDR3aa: ATSDPTAGAGKTQY

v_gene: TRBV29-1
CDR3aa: SVDGAANEQF

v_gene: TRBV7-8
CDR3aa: ASSYDRARQPQH